This is a list of T cell receptor beta chains from one sample in a study of monozygotic twins with inflammatory bowel disease. TCRdb reanalyzed the 5' RACE reads, giving one entry per CDR3 protein sequence and no DNA. This sample's table reports approximately 390,000 distinct CDR3 sequences. What was sequenced was blood. These receptors were obtained from a human donor with ulcerative colitis or Crohn's disease, or a healthy co-twin of an affected twin (not recorded which). Each CDR3 is given with its conserved first and last residue.

v_call: TRBV12-3/TRBV12-4
j_call: TRBJ2-3
cdr3_length: 17
cdr3_aa: CASRTGTSGGRIDTQYF

v_call: TRBV28
j_call: TRBJ2-7
cdr3_length: 16
cdr3_aa: CASSFQTGGHPYEQYF

v_call: TRBV12-3/TRBV12-4
j_call: TRBJ1-2
cdr3_length: 14
cdr3_aa: CASSSTGFAYGYTF

v_call: TRBV7-9
j_call: TRBJ1-2
cdr3_length: 12
cdr3_aa: CASSTGDYGYTF

v_call: TRBV7-9
j_call: TRBJ1-2
cdr3_length: 15
cdr3_aa: CASTRGEGSGYGYTF

v_call: TRBV6-5
j_call: TRBJ2-5
cdr3_length: 18
cdr3_aa: CASPGEPGLSTFQETQYF

v_call: TRBV4-1
j_call: TRBJ2-7
cdr3_length: 15
cdr3_aa: CASSPASGRPYEQYF

v_call: TRBV4-3
j_call: TRBJ2-1
cdr3_length: 17
cdr3_aa: CASSHTSGYSSYNEQFF

v_call: TRBV9
j_call: TRBJ2-1
cdr3_length: 20
cdr3_aa: CASSPRAVLAGGPYYNEQFF

v_call: TRBV7-6
j_call: TRBJ2-5
cdr3_length: 13
cdr3_aa: CASSLNGKETQYF

v_call: TRBV6-5
j_call: TRBJ2-7
cdr3_length: 15
cdr3_aa: CASSYIGRGSYEQYF

v_call: TRBV18
j_call: TRBJ2-1
cdr3_length: 15
cdr3_aa: CASSPSVWNYNEQFF

v_call: TRBV5-1
j_call: TRBJ1-3
cdr3_length: 14
cdr3_aa: CASSVGGAGNTIYF

v_call: TRBV20-1
j_call: TRBJ1-3
cdr3_length: 19
cdr3_aa: CSARDVGRGSIYSGNTIYF

v_call: TRBV7-6
j_call: TRBJ1-2
cdr3_length: 15
cdr3_aa: CASSLVGAGSYGYTF

v_call: TRBV20-1
j_call: TRBJ2-1
cdr3_length: 14
cdr3_aa: CSGLGLLSYNEQFF

v_call: TRBV3-1
j_call: TRBJ2-7
cdr3_length: 14
cdr3_aa: CASSPMTASYEQYF

v_call: TRBV20-1
j_call: TRBJ1-6
cdr3_length: 15
cdr3_aa: CSAISGTDYNSPLHF

v_call: TRBV10-3
j_call: TRBJ2-2
cdr3_length: 15
cdr3_aa: CAARPAGRHTGELFF

v_call: TRBV18
j_call: TRBJ1-1
cdr3_length: 16
cdr3_aa: CASSPLGQGMDTEAFF

v_call: TRBV19
j_call: TRBJ1-5
cdr3_length: 15
cdr3_aa: CASSRPTVTDQPQHF

v_call: TRBV5-5
j_call: TRBJ1-1
cdr3_length: 15
cdr3_aa: CASSLMQGLNTEAFF

v_call: TRBV20-1
j_call: TRBJ2-7
cdr3_length: 11
cdr3_aa: CSAKVGYEQYF

v_call: TRBV24-1
j_call: TRBJ1-6
cdr3_length: 12
cdr3_aa: CATSDFRPDSDF

v_call: TRBV20-1
j_call: TRBJ2-1
cdr3_length: 13
cdr3_aa: CSGVRTSGNEQFF

v_call: TRBV19
j_call: TRBJ2-2
cdr3_length: 17
cdr3_aa: CASSIFGGRSNTGELFF

v_call: TRBV11-1
j_call: TRBJ2-1
cdr3_length: 18
cdr3_aa: CAIQGRTSGPSSYNEQFF

v_call: TRBV6-5
j_call: TRBJ2-5
cdr3_length: 15
cdr3_aa: CASSSGQGRTETQYF

v_call: TRBV27
j_call: TRBJ2-1
cdr3_length: 14
cdr3_aa: CATSGTGETNEQLF

v_call: TRBV7-9
j_call: TRBJ2-3
cdr3_length: 17
cdr3_aa: CASSPSASTWSTDTQYF

v_call: TRBV7-2
j_call: TRBJ2-3
cdr3_length: 17
cdr3_aa: CASSFPRAAGVTDTQYF

v_call: TRBV2
j_call: TRBJ1-6
cdr3_length: 15
cdr3_aa: CASAQEGTGNSPLHF

v_call: TRBV27
j_call: TRBJ2-1
cdr3_length: 15
cdr3_aa: CASSFGTSGYKEQFF

v_call: TRBV27
j_call: TRBJ2-1
cdr3_length: 17
cdr3_aa: CASSLSFPNGPYNEQFF

v_call: TRBV6-5
j_call: TRBJ2-5
cdr3_length: 17
cdr3_aa: CASSFSLLAGGSGTQYF

v_call: TRBV7-6
j_call: TRBJ1-1
cdr3_length: 15
cdr3_aa: CASSSGPNRNTEAFF

v_call: TRBV29-1
j_call: TRBJ2-3
cdr3_length: 12
cdr3_aa: CSVDAGTDTQYF

v_call: TRBV2
j_call: TRBJ2-7
cdr3_length: 13
cdr3_aa: CASSDLSSYEQYF